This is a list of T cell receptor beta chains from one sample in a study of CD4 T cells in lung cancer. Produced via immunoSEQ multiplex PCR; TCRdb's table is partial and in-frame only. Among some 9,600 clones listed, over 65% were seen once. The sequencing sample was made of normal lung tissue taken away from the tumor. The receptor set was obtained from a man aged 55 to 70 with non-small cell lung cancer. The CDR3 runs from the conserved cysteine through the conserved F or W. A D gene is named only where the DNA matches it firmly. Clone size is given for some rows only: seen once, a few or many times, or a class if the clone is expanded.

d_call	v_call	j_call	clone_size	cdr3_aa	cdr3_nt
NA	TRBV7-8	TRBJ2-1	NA	CASSRPPGSAYNEQFF	TGTGCCAGCAGCCGACCCCCGGGGTCCGCCTACAATGAGCAGTTCTTC
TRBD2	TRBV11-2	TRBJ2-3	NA	CASNPGGGSTDTQYF	TGTGCCAGCAACCCCGGGGGGGGGAGCACAGATACGCAGTATTTT
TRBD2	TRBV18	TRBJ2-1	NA	CASSPPQRGGHNEQFF	TGTGCCAGCTCACCACCCCAGCGGGGGGGGCACAATGAGCAGTTCTTC
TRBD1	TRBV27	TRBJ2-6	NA	CASRYRGAVGGANVLTF	TGTGCCAGCAGATACAGGGGGGCTGTGGGGGGGGCCAACGTCCTGACTTTC
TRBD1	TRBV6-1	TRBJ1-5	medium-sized	CASSPGGWSQPQHF	TGTGCCAGCAGTCCAGGGGGCTGGAGTCAGCCCCAGCATTTT
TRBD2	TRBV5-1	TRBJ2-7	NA	CASSPGLAGTYEQYF	TGCGCCAGCAGCCCGGGACTAGCGGGGACCTACGAGCAGTACTTC
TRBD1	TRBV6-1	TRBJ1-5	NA	CASSGRGHNQPQHF	TGTGCCAGCAGTGGCAGGGGGCACAATCAGCCCCAGCATTTT
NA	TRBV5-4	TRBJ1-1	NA	CANYGGEEGGNTEAFF	TGTGCCAACTACGGGGGGGAGGAAGGCGGGAACACTGAAGCTTTCTTT
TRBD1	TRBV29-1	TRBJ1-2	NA	CSVEVHPSGQGKGYTF	TGCAGCGTTGAAGTCCACCCATCGGGACAGGGGAAGGGCTACACCTTC
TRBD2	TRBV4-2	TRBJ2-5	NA	CASSQDGVAGGKKETQYF	TGTGCCAGCAGCCAAGATGGGGTAGCGGGAGGGAAGAAAGAGACCCAGTACTTC
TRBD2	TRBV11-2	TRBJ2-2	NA	CAGGSGRARAGELFF	TGTGCCGGAGGAAGCGGGAGGGCCCGGGCCGGGGAGCTGTTTTTT
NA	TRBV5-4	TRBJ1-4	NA	CASSLGQGRGTNEKLFF	TGTGCCAGCAGCTTGGGTCAAGGGAGAGGAACTAATGAAAAACTGTTTTTT
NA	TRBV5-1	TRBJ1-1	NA	CASSSDSPVKAFF	TGCGCCAGCAGCTCCGATTCCCCGGTAAAAGCTTTCTTT
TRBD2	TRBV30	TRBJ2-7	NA	CAWSGGLVPYF	TGTGCCTGGAGTGGGGGACTAGTTCCGTACTTC
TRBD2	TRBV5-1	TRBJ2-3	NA	CASSLPDSSGTDTQYF	TGCGCCAGCAGCTTGCCCGACTCTAGCGGTACAGATACGCAGTATTTT
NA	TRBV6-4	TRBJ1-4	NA	CASSDAPGQGEKLFF	TGTGCCAGCAGTGACGCCCCGGGACAAGGTGAAAAACTGTTTTTT
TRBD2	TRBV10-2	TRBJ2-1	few	CASSASGRGNEQFF	TGCGCCAGCAGTGCAAGCGGGAGGGGGAATGAGCAGTTCTTC
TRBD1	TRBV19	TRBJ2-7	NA	CASKRTGRYEQYF	TGTGCCAGTAAGAGGACAGGGAGGTACGAGCAGTACTTC
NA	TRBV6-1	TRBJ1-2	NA	CASSDPRGYGYTF	TGTGCCAGCAGCGACCCCCGGGGCTATGGCTACACCTTC
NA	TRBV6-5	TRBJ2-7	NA	CASKMVRDSYEQYF	TGTGCCAGCAAAATGGTACGGGACTCCTACGAGCAGTACTTC
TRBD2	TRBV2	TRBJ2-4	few	CASGTFRGGRSKNIQYF	TGTGCCAGCGGGACCTTTCGGGGCGGGAGATCCAAAAACATTCAGTACTTC
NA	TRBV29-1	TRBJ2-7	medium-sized	CSAQGGYEQYF	TGCAGCGCCCAGGGGGGCTACGAGCAGTACTTC
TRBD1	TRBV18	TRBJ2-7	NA	CASSPPKGAKGPSYEQYF	TGTGCCAGCTCACCACCGAAGGGGGCGAAGGGTCCGTCCTACGAGCAGTACTTC
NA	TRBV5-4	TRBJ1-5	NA	CASSSRPGQPQHF	TGTGCCAGCAGCTCACGACCGGGACAGCCCCAGCATTTT
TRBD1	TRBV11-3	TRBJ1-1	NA	CASSQGARTEAFF	TGTGCCAGCAGCCAGGGGGCGCGGACTGAAGCTTTCTTT
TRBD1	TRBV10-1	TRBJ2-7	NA	CASSESARTGNNEQYF	TGCGCCAGCAGTGAGTCCGCTCGGACAGGTAACAACGAGCAGTACTTC
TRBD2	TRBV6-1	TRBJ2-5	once	CASITTSFQETQYF	TGTGCCAGCATTACGACTAGCTTCCAAGAGACCCAGTACTTC
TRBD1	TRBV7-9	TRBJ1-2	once	CASSGGQGTNGYTF	TGTGCCAGCAGCGGGGGACAGGGAACAAATGGCTACACCTTC
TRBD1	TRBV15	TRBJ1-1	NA	CATSRDRGPTEAFF	TGTGCCACCAGCAGGGACAGGGGGCCCACTGAAGCTTTCTTT
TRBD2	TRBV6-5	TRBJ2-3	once	CASSYRAGIDTQYF	TGTGCCAGCAGTTACCGAGCGGGAATCGATACGCAGTATTTT
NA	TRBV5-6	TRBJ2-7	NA	CASSLVGGGLAEQYF	TGTGCCAGCAGCTTGGTTGGGGGGGGGCTGGCCGAGCAGTACTTC
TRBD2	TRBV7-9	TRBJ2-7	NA	CASTRGRGDEQYF	TGTGCCAGCACCCGCGGGAGAGGTGACGAGCAGTACTTC
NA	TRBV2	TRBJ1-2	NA	CASSAPEDYGYTF	TGTGCCAGCAGTGCTCCAGAGGACTATGGCTACACCTTC
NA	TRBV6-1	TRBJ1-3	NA	CASAQGNTIYF	TGTGCCAGCGCCCAGGGAAACACCATATATTTT
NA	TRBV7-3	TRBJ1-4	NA	CASSPFLVATNEKLFF	TGTGCCAGCAGCCCTTTCCTTGTTGCAACTAATGAAAAACTGTTTTTT
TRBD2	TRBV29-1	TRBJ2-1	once	CSVRGGTSGSSYNEQFF	TGCAGCGTTCGAGGGGGGACTAGCGGGAGCTCCTACAATGAGCAGTTCTTC
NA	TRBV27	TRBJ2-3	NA	CASSPRGSTDTQYF	TGTGCCAGCAGTCCTCGGGGTAGCACAGATACGCAGTATTTT
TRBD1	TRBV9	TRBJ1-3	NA	CASSGRTGANPGNTIYF	TGTGCCAGCAGCGGACGGACAGGGGCCAATCCTGGAAACACCATATATTTT
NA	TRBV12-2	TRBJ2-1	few	CASRLALRTSGNYNEQFF	TGTGCAAGTCGCTTAGCGCTTCGGACTAGCGGGAACTACAATGAGCAGTTCTTC
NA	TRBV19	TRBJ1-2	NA	CASIAAGDAYGYTF	TGTGCCAGTATCGCGGCAGGGGATGCCTATGGCTACACCTTC
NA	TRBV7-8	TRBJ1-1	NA	CATSGTTEAFF	TGTGCCACAAGCGGGACGACTGAAGCTTTCTTT
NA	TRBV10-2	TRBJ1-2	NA	CASNGGTNYGYTF	TGCGCCAGTAATGGCGGGACCAACTATGGCTACACCTTC
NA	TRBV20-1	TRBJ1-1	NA	CSVLREAFF	TGCAGTGTTCTACGTGAAGCTTTCTTT
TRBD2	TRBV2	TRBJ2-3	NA	CASTLLAGGDTQYF	TGTGCCAGCACCCTACTAGCGGGGGGGGATACGCAGTATTTT
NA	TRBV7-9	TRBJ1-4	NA	CASSSLLGVEKLFF	TGTGCCAGCTCCAGCTTATTAGGGGTTGAAAAACTGTTTTTT
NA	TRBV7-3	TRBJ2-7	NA	CASSPGGPSSYEQYF	TGTGCCAGCAGCCCTGGGGGCCCAAGCTCCTACGAGCAGTACTTC
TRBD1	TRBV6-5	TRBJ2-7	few	CASSLGLPGQDYEQYF	TGTGCCAGCAGTTTGGGCCTCCCGGGACAGGACTACGAGCAGTACTTC
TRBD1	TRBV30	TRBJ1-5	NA	CAWSGTGVQPQHF	TGTGCCTGGAGCGGGACAGGGGTTCAGCCCCAGCATTTT
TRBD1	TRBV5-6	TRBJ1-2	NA	CASSPGTGDGYGYTF	TGTGCCAGCAGCCCTGGGACAGGGGATGGCTATGGCTACACCTTC
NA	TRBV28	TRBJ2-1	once	CASSFRGTYNEQFF	TGTGCCAGCAGTTTCCGAGGGACTTACAATGAGCAGTTCTTC
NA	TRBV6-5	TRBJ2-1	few	CASSLVGAEQFF	TGTGCCAGCAGTCTAGTGGGGGCTGAGCAGTTCTTC